This T cell receptor (beta chain) originates from a study of cytomegalovirus exposure and HLA in healthy donors. Researchers ran the PCR with 60 Vbeta and 13 Jbeta primers. The assay was immunoSEQ multiplex PCR, and TCRdb's table has in-frame clones only and misses some. The sample lists 160,000 or so clones; around 75% were seen once. This CDR3 has 12 residues. Trimming left V 6 bases short and J 4 bases short, with 10 bases between. CDR1 and CDR2 (germline): ENHRY, SYGVKD. Concerning this clone: What it recognizes is unknown.

Broader study findings: Later work associated fewer than 20,000 TCR beta sequences with HLA alleles at 0.05 false discovery rate. Later analysis suggested links between common viral pathogens and several top significant clusters.

The source of this sequence is a female donor in good health and CMV-seronegative. The chain combines TRBV10-3 with TRBJ2-7; D remains ambiguous. The sample consisted of PBMCs. The CDR3 bases are TGTGCCATCAGGGAGACGGGTTACGAGCAGTACTTC. Translation: CAIRETGYEQYF.